This T cell receptor (beta chain) was recovered during a study of OX40 agonist ivuxolimab in advanced cancers. Study details: Intravenous ivuxolimab was administered to patients every 2 weeks at 0.01 to 10 mg/kg. Earlier treatment with anti-PD-1, anti-PD-L1 or anti-CTLA-4 was permitted, and under 50% had received some. Whole-study findings and limits: In the 0.1-3.0 mg/kg groups, partial responders showed among the lowest expansion.

Assay: immunoSEQ multiplex PCR; the TCRdb copy retains only in-frame clones and omits some. Here the sample spans roughly 77,000 clones, about four fifths being singletons. Germline V gene data show CDR1 as LNHDA and CDR2 as SQIVND (reference sequence). This CDR3 spans 13 amino acids. Trimming stripped 5 bases from V and 6 bases from J, with 11 bases between. This clone was detected only a few times. The antigen remains undetermined. The sequence derives from an adult with an advanced solid tumor such as melanoma, head and neck, liver or kidney cancer. This rearrangement joins TRBV19 to TRBJ1-5; D gene ambiguous. The sequencing here drew on CD4+ or CD8+ T cells sorted from blood, taken in a trial of the OX40 agonist ivuxolimab. In nucleotides, the CDR3 is TGTGCCAGTAGTTCCAACCTTGTTCAGCCCCAGCATTTT. Amino acids: CASSSNLVQPQHF.